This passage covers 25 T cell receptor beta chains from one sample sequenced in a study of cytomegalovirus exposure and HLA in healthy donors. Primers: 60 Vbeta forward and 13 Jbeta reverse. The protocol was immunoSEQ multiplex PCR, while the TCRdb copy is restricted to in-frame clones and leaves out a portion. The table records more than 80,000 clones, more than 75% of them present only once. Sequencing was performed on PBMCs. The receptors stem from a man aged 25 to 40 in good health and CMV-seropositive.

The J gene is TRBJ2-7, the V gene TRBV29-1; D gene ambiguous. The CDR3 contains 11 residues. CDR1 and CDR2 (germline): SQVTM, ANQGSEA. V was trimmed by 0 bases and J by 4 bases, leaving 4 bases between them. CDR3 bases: TGCAGCGTTGAAGAACTTTACGAGCAGTACTTC. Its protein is CSVEELYEQYF.

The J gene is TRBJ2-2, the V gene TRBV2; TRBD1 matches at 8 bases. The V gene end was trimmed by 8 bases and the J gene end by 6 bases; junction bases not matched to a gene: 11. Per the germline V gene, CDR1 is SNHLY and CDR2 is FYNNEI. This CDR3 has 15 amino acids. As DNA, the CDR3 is TGTGCCAGCCGGGACAGGTTTTTTTTGTCCGGGGAGCTGTTTTTT. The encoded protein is CASRDRFFLSGELFF.

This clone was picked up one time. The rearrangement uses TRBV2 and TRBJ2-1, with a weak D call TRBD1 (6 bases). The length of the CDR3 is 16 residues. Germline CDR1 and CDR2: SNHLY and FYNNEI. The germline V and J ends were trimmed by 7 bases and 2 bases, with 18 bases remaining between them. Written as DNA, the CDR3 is TGTGCCAGCACCCCACCCGGGACAACTCCCTACAATGAGCAGTTCTTC. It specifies CASTPPGTTPYNEQFF. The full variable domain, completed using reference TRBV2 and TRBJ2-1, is EPEVTQTPSHQVTQMGQEVILRCVPISNHLYFYWYRQILGQKVEFLVSFYNNEISEKSEIFDDQFSVERPDGSNFTLKIRSTKLEDSAMYFCASTPPGTTPYNEQFFGPGTRLTVL.

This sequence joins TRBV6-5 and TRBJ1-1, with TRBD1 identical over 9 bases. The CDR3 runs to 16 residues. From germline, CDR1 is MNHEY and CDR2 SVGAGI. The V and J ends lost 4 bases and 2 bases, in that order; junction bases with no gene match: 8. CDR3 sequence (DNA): TGTGCCAGCAGTTCCTCCCACAGGGGGCTAAACACTGAAGCTTTCTTT. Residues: CASSSSHRGLNTEAFF.

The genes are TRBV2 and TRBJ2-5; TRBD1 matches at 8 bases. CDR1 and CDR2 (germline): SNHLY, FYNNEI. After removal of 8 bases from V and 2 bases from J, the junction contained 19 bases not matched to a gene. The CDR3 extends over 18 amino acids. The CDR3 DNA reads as TGTGCCAGCTTACCCGGCACAGGGGGACGAGGGACGCAAGAGACCCAGTACTTC. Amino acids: CASLPGTGGRGTQETQYF.

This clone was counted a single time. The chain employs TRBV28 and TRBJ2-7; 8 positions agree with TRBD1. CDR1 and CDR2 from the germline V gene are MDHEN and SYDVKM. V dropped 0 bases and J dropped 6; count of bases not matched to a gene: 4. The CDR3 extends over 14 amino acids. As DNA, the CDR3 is TGTGCCAGCAGTTTATGGGACAGGGTTGCCGAGCAGTACTTC. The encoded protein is CASSLWDRVAEQYF.

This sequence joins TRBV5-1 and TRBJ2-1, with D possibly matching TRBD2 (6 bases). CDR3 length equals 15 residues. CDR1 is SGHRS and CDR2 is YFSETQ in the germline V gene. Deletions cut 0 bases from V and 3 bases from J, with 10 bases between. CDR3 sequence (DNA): TGCGCCAGCAGCTTGGCGGGAGTTGGCTACAATGAGCAGTTCTTC. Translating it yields CASSLAGVGYNEQFF.

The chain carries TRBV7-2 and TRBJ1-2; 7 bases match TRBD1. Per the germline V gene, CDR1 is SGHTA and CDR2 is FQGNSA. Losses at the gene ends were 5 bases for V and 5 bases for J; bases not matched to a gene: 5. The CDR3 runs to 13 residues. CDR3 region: CASSRQGVYGYTF. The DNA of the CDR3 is TGTGCCAGCAGCCGACAGGGTGTGTATGGCTACACCTTC.

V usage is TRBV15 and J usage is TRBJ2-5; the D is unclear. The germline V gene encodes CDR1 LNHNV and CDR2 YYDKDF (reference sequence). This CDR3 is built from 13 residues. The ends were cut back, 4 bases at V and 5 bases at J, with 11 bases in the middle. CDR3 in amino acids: CATSKRPSETQYF. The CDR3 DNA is TGTGCCACCAGCAAGCGACCCAGTGAGACCCAGTACTTC.

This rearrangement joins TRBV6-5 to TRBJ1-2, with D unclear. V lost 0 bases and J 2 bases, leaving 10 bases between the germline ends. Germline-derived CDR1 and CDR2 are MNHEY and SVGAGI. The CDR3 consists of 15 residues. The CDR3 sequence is CASSYSGPGNYGYTF. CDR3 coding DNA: TGTGCCAGCAGTTACTCGGGTCCAGGCAACTATGGCTACACCTTC.

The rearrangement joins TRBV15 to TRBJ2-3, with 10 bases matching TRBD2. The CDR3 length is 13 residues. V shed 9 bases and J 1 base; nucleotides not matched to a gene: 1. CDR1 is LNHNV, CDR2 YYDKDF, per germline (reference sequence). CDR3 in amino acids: CATGTSGTDTQYF. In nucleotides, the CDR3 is TGTGCCACTGGGACTAGCGGCACAGATACGCAGTATTTT.

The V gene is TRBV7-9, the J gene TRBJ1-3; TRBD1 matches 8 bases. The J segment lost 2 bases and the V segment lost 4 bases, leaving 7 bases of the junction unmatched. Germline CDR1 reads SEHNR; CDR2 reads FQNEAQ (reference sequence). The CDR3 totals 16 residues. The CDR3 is CASSSYQGAPGNTIYF. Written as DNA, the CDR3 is TGTGCCAGCAGCTCCTACCAGGGGGCTCCTGGAAACACCATATATTTT.

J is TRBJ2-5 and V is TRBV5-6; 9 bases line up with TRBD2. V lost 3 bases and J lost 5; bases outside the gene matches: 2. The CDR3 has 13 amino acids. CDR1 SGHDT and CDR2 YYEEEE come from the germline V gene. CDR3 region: CASSWTSEETQYF. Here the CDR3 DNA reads TGTGCCAGCAGCTGGACTAGCGAGGAGACCCAGTACTTC.

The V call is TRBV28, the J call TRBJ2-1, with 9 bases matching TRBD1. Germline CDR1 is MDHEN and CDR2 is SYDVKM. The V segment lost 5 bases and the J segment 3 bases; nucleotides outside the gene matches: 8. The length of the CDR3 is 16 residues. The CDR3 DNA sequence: TGTGCCAGCAGTCCCTCGACAGGGGGGGTCTACAATGAGCAGTTCTTC. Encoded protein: CASSPSTGGVYNEQFF. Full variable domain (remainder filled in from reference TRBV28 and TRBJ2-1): DVKVTQSSRYLVKRTGEKVFLECVQDMDHENMFWYRQDPGLGLRLIYFSYDVKMKEKGDIPEGYSVSREKKERFSLILESASTNQTSMYLCASSPSTGGVYNEQFFGPGTRLTVL.

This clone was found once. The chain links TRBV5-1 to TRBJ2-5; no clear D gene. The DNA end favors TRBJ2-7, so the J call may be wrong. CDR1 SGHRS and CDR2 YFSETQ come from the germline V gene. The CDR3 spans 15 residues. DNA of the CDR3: TGCGCCAGCAGTCTACAGCTCCCCAGTGGCTACGAGCAGTACTTC. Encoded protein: CASSLQLPSGYEQYF.

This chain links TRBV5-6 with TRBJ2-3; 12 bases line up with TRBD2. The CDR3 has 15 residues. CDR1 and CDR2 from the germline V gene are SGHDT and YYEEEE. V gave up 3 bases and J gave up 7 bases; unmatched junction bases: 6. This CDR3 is CASSSLAGGTNTQYF. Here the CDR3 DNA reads TGTGCCAGCAGCTCACTAGCGGGAGGTACAAATACGCAGTATTTT.

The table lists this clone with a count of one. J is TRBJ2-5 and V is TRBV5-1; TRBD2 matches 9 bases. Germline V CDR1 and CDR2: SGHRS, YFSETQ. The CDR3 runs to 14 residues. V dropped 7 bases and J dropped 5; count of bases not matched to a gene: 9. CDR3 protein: CASGNSGSSETQYF. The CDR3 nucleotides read TGCGCCAGCGGAAATAGCGGGAGTTCGGAGACCCAGTACTTC. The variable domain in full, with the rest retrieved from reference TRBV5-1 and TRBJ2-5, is KAGVTQTPRYLIKTRGQQVTLSCSPISGHRSVSWYQQTPGQGLQFLFEYFSETQRNKGNFPGRFSGRQFSNSRSEMNVSTLELGDSALYLCASGNSGSSETQYFGPGTRLLVL.

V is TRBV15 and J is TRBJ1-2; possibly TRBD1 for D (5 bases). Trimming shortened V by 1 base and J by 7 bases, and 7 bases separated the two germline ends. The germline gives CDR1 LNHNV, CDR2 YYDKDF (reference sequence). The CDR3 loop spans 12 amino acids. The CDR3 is CATSRVGGGYTF. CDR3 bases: TGTGCCACCAGCAGAGTGGGGGGTGGCTACACCTTC.

The DNA of the CDR3 is TGCAGCGTTGTAACCGGACAGGGAAATCAGCCCCAGCATTTT. This encodes CSVVTGQGNQPQHF. The chain employs TRBV29-1 and TRBJ1-5; 8 bases align to TRBD1. From germline, CDR1 is SQVTM and CDR2 ANQGSEA. V lost 4 bases, J lost 4 bases, and 6 bases stayed unmatched. The CDR3 consists of 14 residues.

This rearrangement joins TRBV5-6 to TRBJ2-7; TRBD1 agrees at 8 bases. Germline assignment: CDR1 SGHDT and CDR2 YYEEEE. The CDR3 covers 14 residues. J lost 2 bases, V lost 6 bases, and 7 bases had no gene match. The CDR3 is CASTPATGAYEQYF. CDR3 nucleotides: TGTGCCAGCACCCCGGCGACAGGGGCCTACGAGCAGTACTTC.

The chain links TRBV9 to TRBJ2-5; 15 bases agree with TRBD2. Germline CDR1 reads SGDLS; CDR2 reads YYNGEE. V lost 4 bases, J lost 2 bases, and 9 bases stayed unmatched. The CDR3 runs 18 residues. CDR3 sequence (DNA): TGTGCCAGCAGCCCAAGGGGACTAGCGGGAGGTAGACAAGAGACCCAGTACTTC. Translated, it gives CASSPRGLAGGRQETQYF.

For the CDR3, the DNA is TGCGCCAGCAGCTTGACCGAGGGGACAGCTGGGGCTAATGAAAAACTGTTTTTT. It encodes CASSLTEGTAGANEKLFF. The rearrangement joins TRBV5-1 to TRBJ1-4; 7 nucleotides align to TRBD1. The CDR3 sequence is 18 residues long. The ends lost 1 base at V and 3 bases at J; junction bases unmatched: 12. Germline V lookup: CDR1 SGHRS, CDR2 YFSETQ.

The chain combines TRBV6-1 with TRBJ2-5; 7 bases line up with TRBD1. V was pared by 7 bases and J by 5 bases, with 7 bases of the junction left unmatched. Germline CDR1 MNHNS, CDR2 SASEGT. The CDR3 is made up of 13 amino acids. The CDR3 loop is CASMQGVRETQYF. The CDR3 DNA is TGTGCCAGCATGCAGGGGGTCCGGGAGACCCAGTACTTC.

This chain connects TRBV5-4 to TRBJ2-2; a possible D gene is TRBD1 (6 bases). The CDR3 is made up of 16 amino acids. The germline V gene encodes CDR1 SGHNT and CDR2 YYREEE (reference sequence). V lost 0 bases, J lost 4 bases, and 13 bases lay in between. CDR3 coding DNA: TGTGCCAGCAGCTTGGGTACAGGGCAGGGCACCGGGGAGCTGTTTTTT. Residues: CASSLGTGQGTGELFF.

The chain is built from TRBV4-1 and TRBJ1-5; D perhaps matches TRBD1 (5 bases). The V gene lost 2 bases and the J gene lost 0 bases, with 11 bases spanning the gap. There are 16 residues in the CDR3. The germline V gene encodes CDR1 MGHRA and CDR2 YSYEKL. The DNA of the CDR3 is TGCGCCAGCAGCCAAATCGACAGTCCTAGCAATCAGCCCCAGCATTTT. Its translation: CASSQIDSPSNQPQHF.